Given below is one TCR beta chain in context. Antigen specificity is unknown. The sample belongs to a study of T-cell memory formation after mild COVID-19. Whole-study findings and limits: Clones that contracted from day 15 to 85 were balanced CD4/CD8, while later expanders leaned CD4+. CD4+ contracting clones were mainly CM and EM; CD8+ ones, EMRA.

Via MiXCR, TCRdb re-called the 5' RACE reads, giving one row per CDR3 protein. In the table there are 140,000 to 150,000 distinct CDR3 sequences, roughly 19% of which are singletons. This CDR3 is 11 amino acids long. The germline V and J ends were trimmed by 4 bases and 8 bases, with 11 bases remaining between them. Germline V gene lookup returns CDR1 DFQATT and CDR2 SNEGSKA (reference sequence). The sequenced sample was PBMCs or a T cell subset sorted from them (not recorded which). The chain is built from TRBV20-1 and TRBJ1-2, with a possible D match to TRBD1 (5 bases). The source is an adult woman who had mild COVID-19 (a few samples of this study predate the infection). Cell type and time point are not known. CDR3 sequence reads: CSAIGRDGYTF. CDR3 DNA: TGCAGTGCTATTGGCAGGGACGGCTACACCTTC.